What follows is one T cell receptor (beta chain) and its context. The specificity of this receptor is unknown. The input lacks base qualities; no much larger clone sits a single base away. TCR CDR3 regions were amplified from genomic DNA by multiplex PCR using the deep immunoSEQ assay. For each cell subset, the extracted genomic DNA was distributed evenly across all wells of several immunoSEQ 96-well plates, and each plate served as one replicate. For sorted subsets, each replicate PCR was loaded with roughly 190 ng genomic DNA, equivalent to 32,000 or so T cell genomes. Purified libraries were measured with a Qubit 3.0 fluorometer, size-checked on a Bioanalyzer 2100, and measured again with the KAPA Library Quantification kit. Every immunoSEQ 96-well plate was sequenced on a dedicated single-read 150-cycle Illumina NextSeq 550 flow cell. In the source study's methods: The immunoSEQ output contained only junctional sequences without quality scores, so filtering could not match that applied to full-length reads. To assign V/J genes and CDR3, sequences were annotated against IMGT germline references using PyIR, a Python wrapper for IgBLAST v1.9. Any read was removed if the V/J assignment was weak (E-value above 1e-6), the CDR3 was missing, or the read contained stop codons, out-of-frame junctions, or ambiguous translated residues. V3J clonotypes were defined as sequences sharing the same inferred V gene, J gene, and CDR3 amino acid sequence. The percentage overlap between two repertoires was calculated by dividing the number of shared unique clonotypes by the size of the smaller repertoire. Three approaches were used to assess repertoire richness: RTK rarefaction, the Chao1 estimator, and Recon v2.1 estimates of unobserved clonotypes. For all TCRbeta clonotypes obtained by the gDNA method from a handful of donors, generation probabilities were computed with OLGA. This immuneACCESS table, as held by TCRdb, lists in-frame sequences with V and J called but not all clones. Of the missing ones, under half trace to an unresolved V gene in checked studies; the others have no known cause. V and J calls and clone size are those listed in that table; D and trimming were worked out from the DNA. In this sample the table shows some 2.1 million clones, around 96% of which occur a single time. The top ten clones comprise 0.85% to 1.3% of the sample.

CD8 naive samples were obtained by positive selection for CCR7 among CD45RO-negative cells, yielding a CD45RA+CCR7+ population from which TemRA cells were excluded. Healthy HIV-negative adults with no recently reported acute infections or vaccinations were included as donors. Only Caucasian adults living in Nashville, Tennessee, USA were represented among the donors. Blood was obtained by leukapheresis, after which PBMCs were separated by Ficoll-Histopaque density gradient centrifugation and cryopreserved in liquid nitrogen vapor phase. Purity and quantity of every magnetically sorted T cell population were checked by analytical flow cytometry. Each sorted fraction had its genomic DNA isolated and then quantified by UV absorbance on a Nanodrop 2000c. Counted from cysteine to phenylalanine, this CDR3 has 14 amino acids. Left in the record is the CDR3 DNA by itself, 42 bases read in frame from the first base. V is pared back by 3 bases and J by 6 bases, with 14 bases lying between the germline termini. The germline V gene yields MDHEN for CDR1 and SYDVKM for CDR2.

The sample comes from a study of shared clonotypes between healthy human individuals (dated by TCRdb to 2018 to 2021). Regarding the complete study: The cohort included a few men and a couple of women between 18 and 49 years of age. Per donor, leukapheresis produced somewhere between about 0.9 and 9 billion PBMCs. To increase sequencing depth and limit assay-specific biases, different laboratories used diverse techniques to prepare libraries and sequence TCR repertoires. Per donor, three plates each were used for CD4 naive and CD4 memory, two for CD8 naive, and one for CD8 memory. Blood TCR repertoires of about 5 healthy adults were deeply sequenced to estimate repertoire size and the extent of clonotype sharing between individuals.

The paper as a whole reports these results and caveats: Sampling was restricted to blood, and TCR repertoires in tissue are likely to differ from TCR repertoires in blood. Naive subsets generally had larger estimated clonotype richness than memory subsets did. Pairwise subsampling led to the expectation that sequencing depth would affect the degree of clonotype sharing among donors. Incomplete sequencing was indicated by rarefaction of sorted-subset datasets, despite the large sequencing depth. When four donors were compared, the shared fraction of clonotypes was about 5.2% for naive CD4, roughly 3.3% for naive CD8, 2% to 2.5% for memory CD4, and roughly 0.43% for memory CD8. The genetic and exposure-history diversity represented was limited by the small number of donors. Higher generation probabilities were observed for clonotypes shared by all four sorted-subset donors than for non-shared clonotypes.

The sequence is built from TRBV28 and TRBJ1-2; TRBD1 is perhaps the D gene, given 6 matching bases. This TCR was sampled from a young man in good health. Sample: naive CD8+ T cells sorted from blood. This specimen's cell subset or site label, interpreted: CD45RA+CCR7+. The CDR3 protein sequence reads: CASSFDTHRDGYTF. Here is the DNA: TGTGCCAGCAGTTTTGACACCCACAGGGATGGCTACACCTTC.